These 29 T cell receptor beta chains came from one sample sequenced in a study of blood T cell repertoires in COVID-19. Data came from immunoSEQ multiplex PCR; TCRdb stores just in-frame clones and leaves some out. The top ten hold over 10% of the sample, which has more than 150,000 clones, around 83% seen once. Source material: peripheral blood. The receptors stem from a man between 65 and 85 years old who had recovered from COVID-19.

The CDR3 loop reads CSVSPTSGFNEQFF. The CDR3 coding sequence is TGCAGCGTTTCCCCGACTAGCGGATTCAATGAGCAGTTCTTC. The chain recombines TRBV29-1 with TRBJ2-1; 9 positions agree with TRBD2. Germline V gene lookup returns CDR1 SQVTM and CDR2 ANQGSEA. Germline trimming cut 5 bases from V and 6 bases from J; bases unmatched to any gene: 8. The CDR3 has 14 residues.

The chain links TRBV18 to TRBJ2-1, with 7 bases aligning to TRBD1. Per the germline V gene, CDR1 is KGHSH and CDR2 is LQKENI. The CDR3 length is 16 residues. V shed 2 bases and J 0 bases; nucleotides not matched to a gene: 4. The CDR3 nucleotides are TGTGCCAGCTCACCAAAGGGGGCTAGCTCCTACAATGAGCAGTTCTTC. Protein product: CASSPKGASSYNEQFF. Full variable domain (missing parts from reference TRBV18 and TRBJ2-1): NAGVMQNPRHLVRRRGQEARLRCSPMKGHSHVYWYRQLPEEGLKFMVYLQKENIIDESGMPKERFSAEFPKEGPSILRIQQVVRGDSAAYFCASSPKGASSYNEQFFGPGTRLTVL.

This chain links TRBV28 with TRBJ1-4; 8 positions agree with TRBD1. This CDR3 has 17 residues. CDR1 and CDR2 (germline): MDHEN, SYDVKM. V lost 5 bases and J lost 8; bases outside the gene matches: 16. The CDR3: CASSLSGQENEREKLFF. In DNA, the CDR3 is TGTGCCAGCAGTCTATCGGGACAGGAAAACGAGAGGGAAAAACTGTTTTTT.

This clone has a single count. The chain is built from TRBV18 and TRBJ2-7; TRBD2 aligns across 10 bases. V was pared by 0 bases and J by 6 bases, with 5 bases of the junction left unmatched. The CDR3 covers 15 residues. CDR1 is KGHSH, CDR2 LQKENI, per germline. The CDR3 nucleotides are TGTGCCAGCTCACCACCCCTAGCGGGAGTTAGCGAGCAGTACTTC. Its protein is CASSPPLAGVSEQYF.

This sequence joins TRBV6-5 and TRBJ2-3; the D is unclear. This CDR3 has 14 residues. V was trimmed by 5 bases and J by 3 bases, leaving 12 bases between them. CDR1 is MNHEY and CDR2 is SVGAGI in the germline V gene. As DNA, the CDR3 is TGTGCCAGCAGTCAGAATCTGGTGACAGATACGCAGTATTTT. It specifies CASSQNLVTDTQYF.

The count of this clone is one. The genes are TRBV3-1 (or the pseudogene TRBV3-2) and TRBJ1-1, with D possibly matching TRBD1 (5 bases). This CDR3 contains 15 residues. Trimming took off 1 base at V and 0 bases at J, with 9 bases between the two ends. The germline gives CDR1 LGHDT, CDR2 YNNKEL (reference sequence). The CDR3 DNA reads TGTGCCAGCAGCCAAGCAGGGTGGATGAACACTGAAGCTTTCTTT. Protein: CASSQAGWMNTEAFF.

The chain has TRBV19 and TRBJ1-1, with 7 bases lining up with TRBD1. Germline V gene data show CDR1 as LNHDA and CDR2 as SQIVND (reference sequence). CDR3 length equals 14 residues. V was clipped by 2 bases and J by 4 bases; unmatched bases: 4. CDR3 loop: CASSIRQGSTEAFF. In nucleotides, the CDR3 is TGTGCCAGTAGTATAAGACAGGGATCCACTGAAGCTTTCTTT.

The V gene is TRBV28, the J gene TRBJ2-5, with a tentative D call TRBD2 (5 bases). The CDR3 length is 11 residues. Per germline, CDR1 MDHEN and CDR2 SYDVKM. Between the trimmed V and J ends, which lost 6 bases and 3 bases, there was a span of 5 bases. The CDR3 spells CASRGEETQYF. The CDR3 region has the DNA TGTGCCAGCAGGGGAGAAGAGACCCAGTACTTC.

The CDR3 reads CARPSETGTINEQFF. CDR3 bases: TGTGCTAGACCATCCGAGACAGGGACGATTAATGAGCAGTTCTTC. This chain connects TRBV12-5 to TRBJ2-1; 7 nucleotides line up with TRBD1. The V gene end was trimmed by 9 bases and the J gene end by 7 bases; junction bases not matched to a gene: 15. The length of the CDR3 is 15 residues. CDR1 is LGHNT and CDR2 is FRNRAP in the germline V gene. Combining the CDR3 with reference TRBV12-5 and TRBJ2-1 gives the whole variable domain DARVTQTPRHKVTEMGQEVTMRCQPILGHNTVFWYRQTMMQGLELLAYFRNRAPLDDSGMPKDRFSAEMPDATLATLKIQPSEPRDSAVYFCARPSETGTINEQFFGPGTRLTVL.

The J gene is TRBJ1-1, the V gene TRBV5-8; D is possibly TRBD1 (5 bases). Germline loops: CDR1 SGHTS, CDR2 YDEGEE. The CDR3 is 16 amino acids. With 5 bases removed from V and 4 bases from J, the gap between germline ends came to 21 bases. Here the CDR3 DNA reads TGTGCCAGCAGTCAGGCCTACGGCAGGGTGGCCACTGAAGCTTTCTTT. The encoded protein is CASSQAYGRVATEAFF.

The chain links TRBV6-5 to TRBJ2-7; 9 nucleotides match TRBD1. There are 14 residues in the CDR3. Losses at the gene ends were 7 bases for V and 2 bases for J; bases not matched to a gene: 6. Germline CDR1 reads MNHEY; CDR2 reads SVGAGI. For the CDR3, the DNA is TGTGCCAGCACCATGGGACAGGGCCCCTACGAGCAGTACTTC. It codes for CASTMGQGPYEQYF.

The chain uses TRBV5-4 and TRBJ2-3, with a possible D match to TRBD2 (5 bases). CDR3 size: 14 residues. Germline CDR1 reads SGHNT; CDR2 reads YYREEE (reference sequence). The V and J ends lost 4 bases and 0 bases respectively, with 9 bases between them. CDR3 DNA: TGTGCCAGCAGCCCGAGGACTAGCACAGATACGCAGTATTTT. Translated, it gives CASSPRTSTDTQYF.

This chain links TRBV14 with TRBJ2-1; D is ambiguous. The CDR3 is 14 amino acids. From germline, CDR1 is SGHDN and CDR2 FVKESK. V was pared by 2 bases and J by 3 bases, with 8 bases between. The CDR3 protein is CASSQQAGYNEQFF. CDR3 nucleotide sequence: TGTGCCAGCAGCCAACAGGCAGGCTACAATGAGCAGTTCTTC. Combining the CDR3 with reference TRBV14 and TRBJ2-1 gives the whole variable domain EAGVTQFPSHSVIEKGQTVTLRCDPISGHDNLYWYRRVMGKEIKFLLHFVKESKQDESGMPNNRFLAERTGGTYSTLKVQPAELEDSGVYFCASSQQAGYNEQFFGPGTRLTVL.

The chain links TRBV5-1 to TRBJ2-1; 9 bases align to TRBD2. V lost 0 bases and J lost 7; bases outside the gene matches: 2. The germline gives CDR1 SGHRS, CDR2 YFSETQ. The CDR3 loop spans 14 amino acids. The chain's CDR3 is CASSLESGRNEQFF. The CDR3 bases are TGCGCCAGCAGCTTGGAGAGCGGGAGGAATGAGCAGTTCTTC.

This chain joins TRBV28 and TRBJ1-4; no definite D call. V was shortened by 5 bases and J by 4 bases, with 11 bases between the two germline ends. The CDR3 is made up of 14 amino acids. Germline-derived CDR1 and CDR2 are MDHEN and SYDVKM. This CDR3 reads CASSLRGNNEKLFF. CDR3 nucleotides: TGTGCCAGCAGTCTCCGGGGAAATAATGAAAAACTGTTTTTT.

The genes are TRBV9 and TRBJ2-6; perhaps TRBD1 as D (7 bases). Germline CDR1 and CDR2: SGDLS and YYNGEE. Between the trimmed V and J ends, which lost 1 base and 0 bases, there was a span of 17 bases. The CDR3 length is 19 residues. The CDR3 sequence is CASSVRPGGLLSGANVLTF. CDR3 in DNA: TGTGCCAGCAGCGTACGGCCAGGGGGACTCCTCTCTGGGGCCAACGTCCTGACTTTC.

The chain combines TRBV3-1 (or the pseudogene TRBV3-2) with TRBJ2-1, with 12 bases matching TRBD2. CDR1 and CDR2 from the germline V gene are LGHDT and YNNKEL (reference sequence). V was clipped by 4 bases and J by 3 bases; unmatched bases: 4. The CDR3 contains 16 residues. CDR3 nucleotides: TGTGCCAGCAGCCCCGGACTAGCGGGACACTACAATGAGCAGTTCTTC. Amino acid sequence: CASSPGLAGHYNEQFF.

The rearrangement links TRBV21-1 to TRBJ1-1; the table names TRBD1, a call not compared with the DNA. TRBV21-1 is classified as a pseudogene. CDR3 size: 11 residues. CDR3: CASSQFTEAFF. DNA for the CDR3: TGTGCCAGCAGCCAGTTCACTGAAGCTTTCTTT.

This clone was counted only a few times. The genes are TRBV10-2 and TRBJ1-2; the match to TRBD1 covers 7 bases. The CDR3 is 13 amino acids. Germline V CDR1 and CDR2: WSHSY, SAAADI. The ends lost 5 bases at V and 2 bases at J; junction bases unmatched: 2. CDR3 DNA sequence: TGCGCCAGCAGTATGACAGGGAACTATGGCTACACCTTC. This gives the protein CASSMTGNYGYTF.

This chain joins TRBV9 and TRBJ2-6; 7 nucleotides agree with TRBD1. Looked up from germline, CDR1 is SGDLS and CDR2 is YYNGEE. Germline trimming cut 3 bases from V and 2 bases from J; bases unmatched to any gene: 5. The CDR3 length is 16 residues. The chain's CDR3 is CASSEGQFAGANVLTF. The CDR3 region has the DNA TGTGCCAGCAGCGAGGGACAGTTCGCTGGGGCCAACGTCCTGACTTTC.

The chain links TRBV5-6 to TRBJ2-2; TRBD1 matches 8 bases. Trimming cost V 2 bases and J 6 bases; bases outside gene matches: 9. This CDR3 spans 16 amino acids. CDR1 and CDR2 from the germline V gene are SGHDT and YYEEEE. Written as DNA, the CDR3 is TGTGCCAGCAGCTTAAGGACAGGGAGCGGTCCCGGGGAGCTGTTTTTT. Its translation: CASSLRTGSGPGELFF. The whole variable domain, remainder taken from reference TRBV5-6 and TRBJ2-2, is DAGVTQSPTHLIKTRGQQVTLRCSPKSGHDTVSWYQQALGQGPQFIFQYYEEEERQRGNFPDRFSGHQFPNYSSELNVNALLLGDSALYLCASSLRTGSGPGELFFGEGSRLTVL.

The CDR3 bases are TGTGCCCATTTTTCAGGGGGTGGCACTGAAGCTTTCTTT. It is translated as CAHFSGGGTEAFF. This chain joins TRBV2 and TRBJ1-1; 7 bases match TRBD1. CDR3 length: 13 residues. Germline lookup yields CDR1 SNHLY and CDR2 FYNNEI. V lost 11 bases, J lost 4 bases, and 10 bases stayed unmatched.

This clone is a singleton in its sample. V gene TRBV20-1 combines with J gene TRBJ1-4; D not certain. The ends were cut back, 7 bases at V and 5 bases at J, with 5 bases in the middle. Germline V gene data show CDR1 as DFQATT and CDR2 as SNEGSKA (reference sequence). The CDR3 consists of 10 residues. The CDR3 here is CSVRNEKLFF. For the CDR3, the DNA is TGCAGTGTCAGGAATGAAAAACTGTTTTTT.

The chain joins TRBV3-1 (or the pseudogene TRBV3-2) to TRBJ2-1; tentatively, D is TRBD2 (6 bases). This CDR3 region has 17 residues. V lost 0 bases and J lost 3, with 15 bases in between. Per germline, CDR1 LGHDT and CDR2 YNNKEL (reference sequence). The CDR3 region is CASSQDLVSGGYNEQFF. Here the CDR3 DNA reads TGTGCCAGCAGCCAAGATCTTGTTAGCGGAGGCTACAATGAGCAGTTCTTC.

This clone was found once. The genes are TRBV10-3 and TRBJ2-7, with 9 bases aligning to TRBD2. The germline CDR1 and CDR2 sequences are ENHRY and SYGVKD. The V segment lost 3 bases and the J segment 4 bases; nucleotides outside the gene matches: 7. The CDR3 is 15 residues long. CDR3 region: CAISDSSGRWYEQYF. As DNA, the CDR3 is TGTGCCATCAGTGATAGTAGCGGGAGATGGTACGAGCAGTACTTC.

The V gene is TRBV14, the J gene TRBJ2-7; 12 bases fit TRBD2. The CDR3 is 13 amino acids. Germline lookup yields CDR1 SGHDN and CDR2 FVKESK. With 6 bases clipped from V and 7 bases from J, the junction kept 4 bases outside the gene matches. The DNA of the CDR3 is TGTGCCAGCAGGACTAGCGGGAGTAATGAGCAGTACTTC. Translated, it gives CASRTSGSNEQYF.

The chain couples TRBV5-1 to TRBJ1-6; D gene ambiguous. The germline V and J ends were trimmed by 3 bases and 1 base, with 11 bases remaining between them. CDR1 and CDR2 (germline): SGHRS, YFSETQ. The CDR3 is made up of 16 amino acids. The CDR3: CASSWVGVSYNSPLHF. The CDR3, as DNA: TGCGCCAGCAGCTGGGTCGGGGTATCCTATAATTCACCCCTCCACTTT.

The V gene is TRBV4-3, the J gene TRBJ1-1; D is perhaps TRBD1 (6 bases). Germline V gene data show CDR1 as LGHNA and CDR2 as YSLEER. The CDR3 is 13 residues long. V was trimmed by 4 bases and J by 10 bases, leaving 16 bases between them. The CDR3 sequence: CASSPLAGARAFF. The CDR3 nucleotides read TGCGCCAGCAGCCCCTTAGCGGGGGCGAGAGCTTTCTTT.

The gene calls are TRBV28 and TRBJ2-7, with D tentatively TRBD2 (5 bases). V lost 7 bases and J 0 bases, leaving 19 bases between the germline ends. The CDR3 covers 16 residues. Germline V gene sequence: CDR1 MDHEN, CDR2 SYDVKM. Here the CDR3 DNA reads TGTGCCAGCACCCCTTCACGGGGAGCCCTCTCCTACGAGCAGTACTTC. Amino acid sequence: CASTPSRGALSYEQYF. The variable domain in full, completed from reference TRBV28 and TRBJ2-7, reads DVKVTQSSRYLVKRTGEKVFLECVQDMDHENMFWYRQDPGLGLRLIYFSYDVKMKEKGDIPEGYSVSREKKERFSLILESASTNQTSMYLCASTPSRGALSYEQYFGPGTRLTVT.